This TCR beta chain was sequenced during a study of blood T cell repertoires in COVID-19. Whole-study context: The United States, Italy and Spain supplied acute and convalescent COVID-19 samples. The analysed material was cDNA or gDNA that came from T cells, B-cell-depleted T cells, or PBMCs.

Assignment of participants to cohorts was predicated upon participant-reported clinical history. The germline gives CDR1 LGHDT, CDR2 YNNKEL (reference sequence). CDR3 length: 14 residues. V was pared by 0 bases and J by 3 bases, with 6 bases between. This table comes from immunoSEQ multiplex PCR, and its TCRdb copy is limited to in-frame clones, with some not included. The sample has fewer than 500,000 clones; around 90% are singletons. Sequenced input: PBMCs or T cells enriched from blood (not recorded which). The chain employs TRBV3-1 (or the pseudogene TRBV3-2) and TRBJ1-3, with no clear D. The receptor's source is a woman aged 18-29 years who had recovered from COVID-19. The CDR3 DNA sequence: TGTGCCAGCAGCCAAGAAGGAGTTGGAAACACCATATATTTT. Translated, it gives CASSQEGVGNTIYF.